This T cell receptor (beta chain) emerged from a study of T cells in Graves' hyperthyroidism and ophthalmopathy. With V trimmed by 0 bases and J by 3 bases, 2 bases remained unmatched. The CDR3 covers 15 residues. Germline V gene data show CDR1 as KGHDR and CDR2 as SFDVKD. The CDR3 regions of TCR beta were amplified from RNA transcripts. When the TCR CDR3 underwent first-round RT-PCR, the HTBI primer set was used. TCRdb used MiXCR to reprocess the multiplex PCR reads, holding one entry per CDR3 protein. This repertoire shows approximately 430,000 distinct CDR3 sequences, 15% to 18% found once; its top ten account for roughly 15%. This clonotype has a count of ten or more.

The TCR originated in a woman in her late teens or twenties with Graves' hyperthyroidism. Sample: blood. The V gene is TRBV24-1, the J gene TRBJ2-3, with 7 bases that match TRBD1. In DNA, the CDR3 is TGTGCCACCAGTGATTTGGGACAGGAAACAGATACGCAGTATTTT. Amino acid sequence: CATSDLGQETDTQYF.